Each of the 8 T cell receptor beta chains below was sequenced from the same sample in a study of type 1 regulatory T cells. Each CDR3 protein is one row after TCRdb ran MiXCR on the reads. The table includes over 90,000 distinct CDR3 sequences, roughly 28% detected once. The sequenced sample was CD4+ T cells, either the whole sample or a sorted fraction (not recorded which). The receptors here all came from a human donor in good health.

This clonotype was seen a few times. The CDR3 sequence is CASRVGDTEAFF. CDR3 sequence (DNA): TGTGCCAGCAGAGTCGGAGACACTGAAGCTTTCTTT. The J gene is TRBJ1-1, the V gene TRBV28, with D unresolved. The CDR3 covers 12 residues. V lost 6 bases and J 3 bases, leaving 8 bases between the germline ends. Germline loops: CDR1 MDHEN, CDR2 SYDVKM. The full variable domain, in which reference TRBV28 and TRBJ1-1 provide the parts outside the CDR3, is DVKVTQSSRYLVKRTGEKVFLECVQDMDHENMFWYRQDPGLGLRLIYFSYDVKMKEKGDIPEGYSVSREKKERFSLILESASTNQTSMYLCASRVGDTEAFFGQGTRLTVV.

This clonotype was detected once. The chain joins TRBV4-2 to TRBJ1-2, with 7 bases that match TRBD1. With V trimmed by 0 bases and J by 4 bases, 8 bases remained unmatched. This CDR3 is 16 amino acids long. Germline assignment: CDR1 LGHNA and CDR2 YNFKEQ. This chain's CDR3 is CASSQERMTGSYGYTF. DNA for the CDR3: TGTGCCAGCAGCCAAGAAAGAATGACAGGGTCCTATGGCTACACCTTC.

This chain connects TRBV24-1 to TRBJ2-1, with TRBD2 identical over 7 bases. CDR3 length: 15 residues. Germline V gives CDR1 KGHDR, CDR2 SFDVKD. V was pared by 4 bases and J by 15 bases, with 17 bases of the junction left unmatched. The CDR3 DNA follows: TGTGCCACCAGTGAGGGGAGGGTGCGTTCTCTCCAGCGGTTCTTC. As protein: CATSEGRVRSLQRFF.

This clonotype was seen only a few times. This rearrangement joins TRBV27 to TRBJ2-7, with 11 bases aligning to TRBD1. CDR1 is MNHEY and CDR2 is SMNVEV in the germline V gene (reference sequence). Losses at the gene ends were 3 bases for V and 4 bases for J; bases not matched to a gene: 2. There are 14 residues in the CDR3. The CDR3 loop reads CASSLGDRGYEQYF. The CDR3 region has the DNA TGTGCCAGCAGTTTGGGGGACAGGGGGTACGAGCAGTACTTC.

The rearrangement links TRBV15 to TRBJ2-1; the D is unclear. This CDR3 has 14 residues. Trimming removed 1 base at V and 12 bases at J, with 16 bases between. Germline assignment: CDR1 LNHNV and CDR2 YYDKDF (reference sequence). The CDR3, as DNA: TGTGCCACCAGCAGAGCCCCCCCGACCGAGGTGCAGTTCTTC. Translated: CATSRAPPTEVQFF.

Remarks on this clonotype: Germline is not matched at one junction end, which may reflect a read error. CDR3 loop: CASTLDGDRGNYGYTF. CDR3 coding DNA: TGCGCCAGCACCTTGGATGGGGACAGGGGCAACTATGGCTACACCTTC. This chain connects TRBV5-1 to TRBJ1-2, with TRBD1 matching 10 bases. Germline values: CDR1 SGHRS, CDR2 YFSETQ. The CDR3 runs 16 residues.

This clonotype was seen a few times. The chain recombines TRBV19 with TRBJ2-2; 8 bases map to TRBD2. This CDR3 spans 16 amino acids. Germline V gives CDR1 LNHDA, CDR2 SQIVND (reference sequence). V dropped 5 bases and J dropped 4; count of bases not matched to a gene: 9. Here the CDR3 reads CASSFVLADLTGELFF. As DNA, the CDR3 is TGTGCCAGTAGTTTTGTACTAGCGGATCTCACCGGGGAGCTGTTTTTT.

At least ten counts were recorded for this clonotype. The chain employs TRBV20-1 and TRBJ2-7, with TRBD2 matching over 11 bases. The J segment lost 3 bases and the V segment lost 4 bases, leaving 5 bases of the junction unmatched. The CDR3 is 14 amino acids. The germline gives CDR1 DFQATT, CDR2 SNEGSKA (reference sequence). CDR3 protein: CSATTSGSIYEQYF. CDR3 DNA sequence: TGCAGTGCTACCACTAGCGGGAGTATCTACGAGCAGTACTTC.